This is a list of T cell receptor beta chains from one sample in a study of T cells after yellow fever vaccination. TCRdb passed the 5' RACE reads through MiXCR, listing each CDR3 protein once. The table has about 42,000 distinct CDR3 sequences, 5% to 7% seen once. The specimen was PBMCs, either bulk or a sorted T-cell subset (CD4+, CD8+, memory, or dextramer-sorted; not recorded which), collected 45 days after the yellow fever booster vaccination. These receptors were taken from a young man who received the YFV17D yellow fever vaccine. Each CDR3 is given with its conserved first and last residue. D genes are given only for firm matches. Size is stated for part of the rows, as once, few or many counts, or as a class when the clone is expanded.

j_gene: TRBJ2-1
abundance: many
d_gene: NA
v_gene: TRBV5-5
CDR3aa: CASSARNEQFF
CDR3nt: TGTGCCAGCAGCGCCCGCAATGAGCAGTTCTTC

j_gene: TRBJ2-5
abundance: few
d_gene: TRBD2
v_gene: TRBV20-1
CDR3aa: CSTSTVGLAGEETQYF
CDR3nt: TGCAGTACTAGCACTGTGGGACTAGCGGGAGAAGAGACCCAGTACTTC

j_gene: TRBJ2-5
abundance: many
d_gene: NA
v_gene: TRBV6-2/TRBV6-3
CDR3aa: CASSYGGAEETQYF
CDR3nt: TGTGCCAGCAGTTACGGGGGAGCGGAAGAGACCCAGTACTTC

j_gene: TRBJ2-3
abundance: few
d_gene: NA
v_gene: TRBV7-2
CDR3aa: CASSSRGSPGVDTQYF
CDR3nt: TGTGCCAGCAGCTCTAGGGGGTCCCCGGGCGTAGATACGCAGTATTTT

j_gene: TRBJ1-1
abundance: many
d_gene: TRBD1
v_gene: TRBV18
CDR3aa: CASSIDRGNTEAFF
CDR3nt: TGTGCCAGCTCAATCGACAGGGGGAACACTGAAGCTTTCTTT

j_gene: TRBJ2-1
abundance: many
d_gene: TRBD2
v_gene: TRBV5-1
CDR3aa: CASREGLAAHNEQFF
CDR3nt: TGCGCCAGCAGGGAAGGACTAGCGGCGCACAATGAGCAGTTCTTC

j_gene: TRBJ2-1
abundance: medium-sized
d_gene: TRBD2
v_gene: TRBV5-1
CDR3aa: CASSLTSGSINEQFF
CDR3nt: TGCGCCAGCAGCTTGACTAGCGGGAGTATCAATGAGCAGTTCTTC

j_gene: TRBJ2-7
abundance: many
d_gene: NA
v_gene: TRBV5-1
CDR3aa: CASNHPSSYEQYF
CDR3nt: TGCGCCAGCAATCACCCGAGCTCCTACGAGCAGTACTTC

j_gene: TRBJ2-5
abundance: many
d_gene: TRBD2
v_gene: TRBV5-1
CDR3aa: CASSFLAVEETQYF
CDR3nt: TGCGCCAGCAGCTTTCTAGCGGTTGAAGAGACCCAGTACTTC

j_gene: TRBJ2-7
abundance: many
d_gene: TRBD2
v_gene: TRBV12-3/TRBV12-4
CDR3aa: CASSLAGISYYEQYF
CDR3nt: TGTGCCAGCAGTCTAGCGGGAATCTCCTATTACGAGCAGTACTTC

j_gene: TRBJ2-2
abundance: many
d_gene: NA
v_gene: TRBV6-1
CDR3aa: CASRESSTGELFF
CDR3nt: TGTGCCAGCCGCGAAAGTAGCACCGGGGAGCTGTTTTTT

j_gene: TRBJ2-5
abundance: NA
d_gene: TRBD2
v_gene: TRBV2
CDR3aa: CASTSGGRETQYF
CDR3nt: TGTGCCAGCACTAGCGGGGGGCGGGAGACCCAGTACTTC

j_gene: TRBJ2-1
abundance: NA
d_gene: NA
v_gene: TRBV12-3/TRBV12-4
CDR3aa: CASRVSGGAYNEQFF
CDR3nt: TGTGCCAGCAGAGTCAGCGGAGGTGCCTACAATGAGCAGTTCTTC

j_gene: TRBJ2-1
abundance: many
d_gene: NA
v_gene: TRBV12-3/TRBV12-4
CDR3aa: CASSLRGEQFF
CDR3nt: TGTGCCAGCAGTTTAAGGGGGGAGCAGTTCTTC

j_gene: TRBJ2-4
abundance: many
d_gene: NA
v_gene: TRBV7-2
CDR3aa: CASSLGRGWNIQYF
CDR3nt: TGTGCCAGCAGCCTAGGCAGGGGATGGAACATTCAGTACTTC

j_gene: TRBJ1-2
abundance: NA
d_gene: NA
v_gene: TRBV18
CDR3aa: CASSPPGGAYGYTF
CDR3nt: TGTGCCAGCTCACCACCGGGGGGGGCATATGGCTACACCTTC

j_gene: TRBJ2-2
abundance: many
d_gene: NA
v_gene: TRBV6-5
CDR3aa: CASSYITPGRTGELFF
CDR3nt: TGTGCCAGCAGTTACATCACTCCCGGAAGAACCGGGGAGCTGTTTTTT

j_gene: TRBJ2-7
abundance: NA
d_gene: NA
v_gene: TRBV5-5
CDR3aa: CASSLGQHSYEQYF
CDR3nt: TGTGCCAGCAGCTTGGGACAGCACTCCTACGAGCAGTACTTC

j_gene: TRBJ2-7
abundance: many
d_gene: NA
v_gene: TRBV5-1
CDR3aa: CASSFRGLYEQYF
CDR3nt: TGCGCCAGCAGCTTCAGGGGCCTCTACGAGCAGTACTTC

j_gene: TRBJ2-3
abundance: many
d_gene: NA
v_gene: TRBV19
CDR3aa: CASSPRTDTQYF
CDR3nt: TGTGCCAGTAGTCCCAGGACAGATACGCAGTATTTT

j_gene: TRBJ2-1
abundance: few
d_gene: NA
v_gene: TRBV25-1
CDR3aa: CASSTPPSGGIKYNEQFF
CDR3nt: TGTGCCAGCAGTACGCCCCCATCGGGGGGCATTAAGTACAATGAGCAGTTCTTC

j_gene: TRBJ1-2
abundance: NA
d_gene: NA
v_gene: TRBV11-2
CDR3aa: CASSPLGHYGYTF
CDR3nt: TGTGCCAGCAGCCCCCTGGGACACTATGGCTACACCTTC

j_gene: TRBJ2-1
abundance: NA
d_gene: NA
v_gene: TRBV6-1
CDR3aa: CASRSEGGSINGEQFF
CDR3nt: TGTGCCAGCAGATCTGAGGGAGGCTCGATTAACGGTGAGCAGTTCTTC

j_gene: TRBJ2-1
abundance: many
d_gene: NA
v_gene: TRBV20-1
CDR3aa: CSARDRTPAKRRNEQFF
CDR3nt: TGCAGTGCTAGAGATAGGACGCCCGCCAAAAGGCGTAATGAGCAGTTCTTC

j_gene: TRBJ2-2
abundance: few
d_gene: NA
v_gene: TRBV5-6
CDR3aa: CASSLAWGLRNTGELFF
CDR3nt: TGTGCCAGCAGCTTGGCCTGGGGGCTGAGGAACACCGGGGAGCTGTTTTTT

j_gene: TRBJ2-3
abundance: NA
d_gene: NA
v_gene: TRBV5-6
CDR3aa: CARGTRLVGGTQYF
CDR3nt: TGTGCCAGGGGCACCCGGTTGGTAGGCGGTACGCAGTATTTT

j_gene: TRBJ2-6
abundance: many
d_gene: NA
v_gene: TRBV5-6
CDR3aa: CASSYGHANSGANVLTF
CDR3nt: TGTGCCAGCAGCTACGGACACGCCAACTCTGGGGCCAACGTCCTGACTTTC

j_gene: TRBJ1-2
abundance: many
d_gene: NA
v_gene: TRBV7-2
CDR3aa: CASSQRSGGDYGYTF
CDR3nt: TGTGCCAGCAGCCAGAGATCTGGGGGCGACTATGGCTACACCTTC

j_gene: TRBJ1-4
abundance: few
d_gene: TRBD1
v_gene: TRBV20-1
CDR3aa: CSARDRVEKLFF
CDR3nt: TGCAGTGCTAGGGACAGGGTAGAAAAACTGTTTTTT